Sequencing of this TCR beta chain was carried out in a study of human T cells and chemical hapten exposure. Unfractionated whole blood served as the source for total RNA extraction. Each cDNA molecule in the library carried unique molecular identifiers. Using its own MiXCR run on the reads, TCRdb lists one record per CDR3 protein. The table includes about 120,000 distinct CDR3 sequences, about 7.7% detected once. Germline V gene lookup returns CDR1 KGHDR and CDR2 SFDVKD. CDR3 length: 16 amino acids. The J segment lost 2 bases and the V segment lost 3 bases, leaving 7 bases of the junction unmatched. The J gene is TRBJ2-3, the V gene TRBV24-1; TRBD2 matches at 7 bases. The sequencing sample was made of whole blood. The sequence derives from a human donor in good health. Some clones in this sample may be carry-over from other donors' samples. CDR3 region: CATSDPRLAPTDTQYF. For the CDR3, the DNA is TGTGCCACCAGTGATCCCCGACTAGCCCCCACAGATACGCAGTATTTT.